A single T cell receptor beta chain is shown here with its context. This specimen belongs to a study of T cells expressing NK-cell markers. There are 16 residues in the CDR3. Germline assignment: CDR1 KGHDR and CDR2 SFDVKD. TCRdb reanalyzed the 5' RACE reads, giving one entry per CDR3 protein sequence and no DNA. The sample shows about 400,000 distinct CDR3 sequences, and around 10% sits with its ten largest clones. The sample was blood T cells: a sorted CD56 or NKG2C T cell subset, CD4+ or CD8+ T cells, or bulk PBMC T cells (not recorded which). The sequence was collected from a woman aged 50 to 60 in good health. The rearrangement joins TRBV24-1 to TRBJ2-1; TCRdb picks TRBD1, but there is no DNA to check that call. The chain's CDR3 is CATSDLWGAKDNEQFF.